These 24 T cell receptor beta chains share one sample of origin, sequenced in a study of beta chain features in type 1 diabetes. Expressed TCRB transcripts got sequenced, as all isolated RNA was reverse transcribed. The method was immunoSEQ multiplex PCR; TCRdb's version includes in-frame clones alone and lacks a portion of them. The repertoire consists of approximately 330,000 clones, with 9.5% to 12% occurring once and the leading ten covering approximately 0.016%. The material sequenced was naive CD4+ T cells from blood. Receptors originate from a woman in her thirties in good health.

V gene TRBV4-2 combines with J gene TRBJ2-7; 12 bases are a match to TRBD1. Germline CDR1 LGHNA, CDR2 YNFKEQ. The CDR3 extends over 15 amino acids. J was trimmed by 7 bases and V by 4 bases; bases with no gene match: 8. CDR3 in DNA: TGTGCCAGCAGCCCCACGGGGGACAGGGGGCTTGAGCAGTACTTC. This gives the protein CASSPTGDRGLEQYF.

The V call is TRBV4-3, the J call TRBJ2-7; 9 bases are shared with TRBD2. Germline CDR1 and CDR2: LGHNA and YSLEER. V lost 8 bases to trimming and J lost 5 bases; unmatched junction nucleotides: 7. This CDR3 is built from 13 residues. The CDR3 protein is CASRTGLANEQYF. CDR3 coding DNA: TGCGCCAGCCGAACGGGACTAGCCAACGAGCAGTACTTC.

This clone has just a few counts. The genes are TRBV18 and TRBJ2-7; 9 bases match TRBD2. The CDR3 loop spans 19 amino acids. V lost 1 base and J lost 4; bases outside the gene matches: 17. CDR1 and CDR2 (germline): KGHSH, LQKENI. The CDR3 coding sequence is TGTGCCAGCTCACCACTTCCTCCCCGAAATAGCGGGAGTTCATACGAGCAGTACTTC. Translating it yields CASSPLPPRNSGSSYEQYF. The full variable domain, in which reference TRBV18 and TRBJ2-7 provide the parts outside the CDR3, is NAGVMQNPRHLVRRRGQEARLRCSPMKGHSHVYWYRQLPEEGLKFMVYLQKENIIDESGMPKERFSAEFPKEGPSILRIQQVVRGDSAAYFCASSPLPPRNSGSSYEQYFGPGTRLTVT.

The J gene is TRBJ2-7, the V gene TRBV25-1; D gene uncertain. The CDR3 consists of 11 residues. Trimming left V 1 base short and J 7 bases short, with 5 bases between. Germline values: CDR1 MGHDK, CDR2 SYGVNS. CDR3 protein: CASSESREQYF. The CDR3 region has the DNA TGTGCCAGCAGTGAATCGCGGGAGCAGTACTTC.

This clone was counted only a few times. The chain links TRBV5-1 to TRBJ2-7; 9 bases agree with TRBD2. Losses at the gene ends were 1 base for V and 2 bases for J; bases not matched to a gene: 7. The CDR3 is 16 amino acids. CDR1 and CDR2 (germline): SGHRS, YFSETQ. The CDR3 coding sequence is TGCGCCAGCAGCTTGTCTCCTAGCGGGACTACCTACGAGCAGTACTTC. Translated: CASSLSPSGTTYEQYF.

The J gene is TRBJ2-7, the V gene TRBV7-9, with 9 bases identical to TRBD2. Trimming at V came to 1 base and at J to 4 bases, leaving 17 bases not matched to a gene. CDR1 and CDR2 (germline): SEHNR, FQNEAQ (reference sequence). The CDR3 totals 19 residues. DNA for the CDR3: TGTGCCAGCAGCTTAGAAGGAATTAGCGGGAGTAGTTCCCTGTACGAGCAGTACTTC. Its protein is CASSLEGISGSSSLYEQYF.

The chain uses TRBV2 and TRBJ2-5; D might be TRBD1 (6 bases). The CDR3 has 16 amino acids. V was pared by 4 bases and J by 0 bases, with 15 bases between. Germline V gives CDR1 SNHLY, CDR2 FYNNEI. This chain's CDR3 is CASSGREQGYQETQYF. CDR3 nucleotides: TGTGCCAGCAGTGGCCGGGAACAGGGCTACCAAGAGACCCAGTACTTC.

Only a few counts were recorded for this clone. The rearrangement uses TRBV27 and TRBJ1-4; 7 bases align to TRBD1. The germline gives CDR1 MNHEY, CDR2 SMNVEV (reference sequence). The CDR3 spans 14 residues. The V segment lost 8 bases and the J segment 4 bases; nucleotides outside the gene matches: 7. The DNA of the CDR3 is TGTGCCAGCGGAAACAGGGGTGGTAATGAAAAACTGTTTTTT. Residues: CASGNRGGNEKLFF. The full variable domain, its missing parts supplied by reference TRBV27 and TRBJ1-4, is EAQVTQNPRYLITVTGKKLTVTCSQNMNHEYMSWYRQDPGLGLRQIYYSMNVEVTDKGDVPEGYKVSRKEKRNFPLILESPSPNQTSLYFCASGNRGGNEKLFFGSGTQLSVL.

This clone appeared a few times. The rearrangement uses TRBV7-2 and TRBJ2-4, with 9 bases identical to TRBD1. From germline, CDR1 is SGHTA and CDR2 FQGNSA. This CDR3 comprises 14 residues. The ends lost 5 bases at V and 6 bases at J; junction bases unmatched: 5. The CDR3 region is CASSPGQGPNIQYF. As DNA, the CDR3 is TGTGCCAGCAGCCCCGGACAGGGGCCAAACATTCAGTACTTC.

The V gene is TRBV18, the J gene TRBJ2-3; D is perhaps TRBD1 (6 bases). Germline V gene sequence: CDR1 KGHSH, CDR2 LQKENI. The ends were cut back, 3 bases at V and 0 bases at J, with 10 bases in the middle. There are 15 residues in the CDR3. The CDR3 here is CASSPNRDSTDTQYF. Written as DNA, the CDR3 is TGTGCCAGCTCACCCAACAGGGATAGCACAGATACGCAGTATTTT.

V and J are TRBV9 and TRBJ2-5, with a tentative D call TRBD2 (5 bases). The CDR3 loop spans 16 amino acids. From germline, CDR1 is SGDLS and CDR2 YYNGEE. The V end lost 0 bases, the J end lost 4 bases, and 16 bases lay between the germline ends. In DNA form, the CDR3 reads TGTGCCAGCAGCGTAGGTGCCGGGAAAGTCCCAGAGACCCAGTACTTC. This codes for CASSVGAGKVPETQYF.

V is TRBV1 and J is TRBJ2-5; TRBD1, the table's D call, was not compared with the DNA. TRBV1 is a documented pseudogene. The CDR3 is 15 residues long. The CDR3 DNA reads TGCACCAGCAGTCGCACTGACAGACCGGAGGAGACCCAGTACTTC. Amino acid sequence: CTSSRTDRPEETQYF.

This clone has just a few counts. The chain joins TRBV6-5 to TRBJ2-1; 9 nucleotides align to TRBD2. Germline V lookup: CDR1 MNHEY, CDR2 SVGAGI. V lost 0 bases and J lost 8; bases outside the gene matches: 5. The CDR3 consists of 15 residues. CDR3 nucleotide sequence: TGTGCCAGCAGTTACTCGAAACTAGCGGGCCATGAGCAGTTCTTC. Translating gives CASSYSKLAGHEQFF.

This clone was detected only a few times. The chain uses TRBV18 and TRBJ2-7; the match to TRBD2 covers 8 bases. Germline CDR1 and CDR2: KGHSH and LQKENI. With 5 bases clipped from V and 5 bases from J, the junction kept 8 bases outside the gene matches. The CDR3 is 14 residues long. The CDR3: CASSIQRESHEQYF. The CDR3, as DNA: TGTGCCAGCTCAATTCAGCGGGAGTCCCACGAGCAGTACTTC.

The chain recombines TRBV2 with TRBJ2-7; 9 nucleotides agree with TRBD1. Germline values: CDR1 SNHLY, CDR2 FYNNEI. This CDR3 has 13 residues. The junction had 3 bases not matched to a gene; V was cut back by 6 bases and J by 3 bases. This CDR3 reads CASSGTGIYEQYF. DNA of the CDR3: TGTGCCAGCAGCGGGACAGGGATCTACGAGCAGTACTTC.

The J gene is TRBJ2-7, the V gene TRBV30; 7 nucleotides agree with TRBD2. Trimming removed 2 bases from V and 7 bases from J; junction bases left unmatched: 17. Germline V CDR1 and CDR2: GTSNPN, SVGIG (reference sequence). CDR3 length equals 16 residues. The CDR3 is CAWSSREGPWEGEQYF. DNA of the CDR3: TGTGCCTGGAGTTCGCGCGAGGGACCCTGGGAGGGAGAGCAGTACTTC.

The chain links TRBV18 to TRBJ2-6; D perhaps matches TRBD1 (6 bases). Trimming removed 1 base from V and 0 bases from J, with 10 bases in between. Germline CDR1 and CDR2: KGHSH and LQKENI. CDR3 size: 17 residues. In DNA form, the CDR3 reads TGTGCCAGCTCACCACGACAGGTTCCCTCTGGGGCCAACGTCCTGACTTTC. Translation gives CASSPRQVPSGANVLTF.

This clone was detected a few times. The chain has TRBV28 and TRBJ1-3; D is unclear. The V gene lost 4 bases and the J gene lost 3 bases, with 10 bases spanning the gap. Germline V CDR1 and CDR2: MDHEN, SYDVKM. The CDR3 length is 14 residues. The DNA for the CDR3 is TGTGCCAGCAGTTCCTGGGCCCTTGGAAACACCATATATTTT. It yields the protein CASSSWALGNTIYF. Full variable domain (missing parts from reference TRBV28 and TRBJ1-3): DVKVTQSSRYLVKRTGEKVFLECVQDMDHENMFWYRQDPGLGLRLIYFSYDVKMKEKGDIPEGYSVSREKKERFSLILESASTNQTSMYLCASSSWALGNTIYFGEGSWLTVV.

V is TRBV5-1 and J is TRBJ1-1; D remains unclear. The CDR3 has 17 residues. V lost 0 bases and J 1 base, leaving 16 bases between the germline ends. Per germline, CDR1 SGHRS and CDR2 YFSETQ. This CDR3 reads CASSLAIGDSSNTEAFF. The CDR3 nucleotides read TGCGCCAGCAGCTTGGCCATCGGAGATAGTTCGAACACTGAAGCTTTCTTT.

CDR3 protein: CASSERGGSNTEAFF. In nucleotides, the CDR3 is TGTGCCAGCAGTGAGAGAGGGGGTTCGAACACTGAAGCTTTCTTT. The chain links TRBV6-1 to TRBJ1-1; TRBD1 is a possible D gene (6 bases). Trimming left V 3 bases short and J 1 base short, with 12 bases between. The CDR3 spans 15 residues. Germline V gives CDR1 MNHNS, CDR2 SASEGT.

This clone has only a few counts. The chain has TRBV5-1 and TRBJ2-2; the match to TRBD2 covers 10 bases. The length of the CDR3 is 17 residues. The ends lost 0 bases at V and 8 bases at J; junction bases unmatched: 10. Germline assignment: CDR1 SGHRS and CDR2 YFSETQ. For the CDR3, the DNA is TGCGCCAGCAGCTTGGCCGTTAGAGGGACTAGCGAAGGGGAGCTGTTTTTT. Protein sequence: CASSLAVRGTSEGELFF.

V and J are TRBV4-2 and TRBJ2-7; 9 nucleotides agree with TRBD1. Germline V gene data show CDR1 as LGHNA and CDR2 as YNFKEQ. J gave up 2 bases and V 2 bases, and 10 bases lay outside the gene matches. The CDR3 spans 17 residues. CDR3 loop: CASSQLARTGVPYEQYF. Here the CDR3 DNA reads TGTGCCAGCAGCCAACTAGCCCGGACAGGGGTCCCCTACGAGCAGTACTTC.

This clone was recorded a few times. J is TRBJ2-2 and V is TRBV5-1; 7 nucleotides match TRBD1. V dropped 4 bases and J dropped 10; count of bases not matched to a gene: 7. Germline V gene data show CDR1 as SGHRS and CDR2 as YFSETQ. This CDR3 spans 13 amino acids. The CDR3 region is CASSPTGDEELFF. In DNA, the CDR3 is TGCGCCAGCAGCCCTACAGGGGATGAGGAGCTGTTTTTT.

This clone was seen only a few times. CDR3 coding DNA: TGTGCCAGCAGCTTGTTAGCGGGAGTGGAGACCCAGTACTTC. It yields the protein CASSLLAGVETQYF. This chain uses TRBV7-9 with TRBJ2-5; 9 positions match TRBD2. Germline values: CDR1 SEHNR, CDR2 FQNEAQ (reference sequence). The CDR3 consists of 14 residues. The ends lost 3 bases at V and 5 bases at J; junction bases unmatched: 4.